The 27 T cell receptor beta chains below all came from one sample that was sequenced in a study of a mutant IDH1 vaccine in newly diagnosed glioma. Time point: week 35, safety follow-up. Doses comprised 300 ug of mutant IDH1 20-mer peptide each, plus topical imiquimod. Here immunoSEQ multiplex PCR was the method, and the copy in TCRdb shows in-frame clones only, minus some. Seen here are tens of thousands of clones, around 86% observed once, and the top ten hold around 4.5%. These TCRs are of unknown antigen specificity. The sample consisted of PBMCs, taken from a glioma patient whose treatment included an IDH1 peptide vaccine. The receptor set was obtained from a woman in her thirties or forties with glioma. Some clones in this sample may be carry-over from other donors' samples.

The V and J genes are TRBV7-2 and TRBJ1-2; 7 nucleotides agree with TRBD1. The CDR3 consists of 13 residues. Germline V gene data show CDR1 as SGHTA and CDR2 as FQGNSA. The V and J ends lost 0 bases and 8 bases, in that order; junction bases with no gene match: 3. The CDR3 is CASSLAGTAGYTF. CDR3 nucleotides: TGTGCCAGCAGCTTAGCCGGGACAGCGGGCTACACCTTC.

V usage is TRBV2 and J usage is TRBJ2-2, with TRBD2 matching 9 bases. J gave up 1 base and V 7 bases, and 4 bases lay outside the gene matches. The CDR3 sequence is 15 residues long. Germline V gene sequence: CDR1 SNHLY, CDR2 FYNNEI. The CDR3 coding sequence is TGTGCCAGCATGGGGCGGGAGGGGAACACCGGGGAGCTGTTTTTT. Its protein is CASMGREGNTGELFF.

The genes are TRBV5-4 and TRBJ2-2, with a tentative D call TRBD1 (6 bases). V was shortened by 4 bases and J by 0 bases, with 10 bases between the two germline ends. Germline assignment: CDR1 SGHNT and CDR2 YYREEE (reference sequence). The length of the CDR3 is 15 residues. DNA of the CDR3: TGTGCCAGCAGCCCCGGGACATCGAACACCGGGGAGCTGTTTTTT. Translating it yields CASSPGTSNTGELFF. The variable domain in full, completed from reference TRBV5-4 and TRBJ2-2, reads ETGVTQSPTHLIKTRGQQVTLRCSSQSGHNTVSWYQQALGQGPQFIFQYYREEENGRGNFPPRFSGLQFPNYSSELNVNALELDDSALYLCASSPGTSNTGELFFGEGSRLTVL.

This chain links TRBV11-2 with TRBJ2-1, with a tentative D call TRBD2 (6 bases). Germline CDR1 SGHAT, CDR2 FQNNGV. Trimming cost V 5 bases and J 8 bases, with 16 bases left between them. CDR3 size: 14 residues. Here the CDR3 reads CASSPGPSSDEQFF. As DNA, the CDR3 is TGTGCCAGCAGCCCAGGACCGTCTAGCGATGAGCAGTTCTTC. Complete variable domain (other parts from reference TRBV11-2 and TRBJ2-1): EAGVAQSPRYKIIEKRQSVAFWCNPISGHATLYWYQQILGQGPKLLIQFQNNGVVDDSQLPKDRFSAERLKGVDSTLKIQPAKLEDSAVYLCASSPGPSSDEQFFGPGTRLTVL.

The CDR3 region has the DNA TGTGCCAGTAGTATAGATCTCAGTGGTGGTCAGCCCCAGCATTTT. Protein sequence: CASSIDLSGGQPQHF. The gene calls are TRBV19 and TRBJ1-5, with D uncertain. V shed 0 bases and J shed 6 bases, with 12 bases lying between them. CDR1 and CDR2 (germline): LNHDA, SQIVND (reference sequence). CDR3 length equals 15 residues.

The chain joins TRBV19 to TRBJ2-5; D tentatively fits TRBD1 or TRBD2 (6 bases each). Germline-derived CDR1 and CDR2 are LNHDA and SQIVND (reference sequence). The CDR3 is 15 residues long. The V and J ends lost 0 bases and 5 bases respectively, with 13 bases between them. The DNA for the CDR3 is TGTGCCAGTAGTATAGATACAGGGAGCGGGGAGACCCAGTACTTC. The encoded protein is CASSIDTGSGETQYF.

The gene calls are TRBV5-1 and TRBJ2-5; TRBD2 agrees at 8 bases. Germline V gene data show CDR1 as SGHRS and CDR2 as YFSETQ. The CDR3 consists of 17 residues. V was clipped by 0 bases and J by 3 bases; unmatched bases: 10. The chain's CDR3 is CASSLVGGAGKEETQYF. In nucleotides, the CDR3 is TGCGCCAGCAGCTTGGTCGGGGGGGCTGGTAAGGAAGAGACCCAGTACTTC.

The rearrangement uses TRBV7-9 and TRBJ1-5; D is ambiguous. Trimming removed 5 bases at V and 7 bases at J, with 9 bases between. This CDR3 is built from 12 residues. CDR1 and CDR2 from the germline V gene are SEHNR and FQNEAQ (reference sequence). In DNA, the CDR3 is TGTGCCAGCAGCCTAATATCCCAGCCCCAGCATTTT. It specifies CASSLISQPQHF. The full variable domain, with the rest looked up from reference TRBV7-9 and TRBJ1-5, is DTGVSQNPRHKITKRGQNVTFRCDPISEHNRLYWYRQTLGQGPEFLTYFQNEAQLEKSRLLSDRFSAERPKGSFSTLEIQRTEQGDSAMYLCASSLISQPQHFGDGTRLSIL.

J is TRBJ2-1 and V is TRBV28, with 10 positions matching TRBD2. Germline CDR1 and CDR2: MDHEN and SYDVKM. V was pared by 4 bases and J by 3 bases, with 3 bases of the junction left unmatched. This CDR3 spans 15 amino acids. The CDR3 DNA is TGTGCCAGCAGTTATCAGCGGGGGGGCTACAATGAGCAGTTCTTC. Translating it yields CASSYQRGGYNEQFF.

This chain uses TRBV7-8 with TRBJ1-2, with D possibly TRBD1 on 6 matching bases. This CDR3 is 15 amino acids long. With 4 bases removed from V and 6 bases from J, the gap between germline ends came to 18 bases. The germline V gene encodes CDR1 SGHVS and CDR2 FQNEAQ. CDR3 in DNA: TGTGCCAGCAGCTCTCCTGAGGACAGAGCCAATGGCTACACCTTC. Translated, it gives CASSSPEDRANGYTF.

This clone was seen only a few times. The chain joins TRBV5-5 to TRBJ1-1; D ambiguous. The germline CDR1 and CDR2 sequences are SGHKS and YYEKEE (reference sequence). The V and J ends lost 4 bases and 11 bases respectively, with 12 bases between them. The CDR3 runs 11 residues. CDR3 protein: CASSVLGSAFF. The CDR3 bases are TGTGCCAGCAGCGTTCTCGGTTCGGCTTTCTTT.

The chain has TRBV6-6 and TRBJ1-2; no definite D call. Germline V lookup: CDR1 MNHNY, CDR2 SVGAGI (reference sequence). The CDR3 totals 14 residues. Between the trimmed V and J ends, which lost 7 bases and 6 bases, there was a span of 18 bases. DNA for the CDR3: TGTGCCAGCACCGCCCTGCCCGGGTTTGATGGCTACACCTTC. It encodes CASTALPGFDGYTF.

The V and J genes are TRBV7-9 and TRBJ2-3; 10 bases fit TRBD2. The CDR3 runs 15 residues. V was pared by 5 bases and J by 6 bases, with 8 bases of the junction left unmatched. Germline CDR1 and CDR2: SEHNR and FQNEAQ (reference sequence). CDR3 in amino acids: CASSTTSGKRDTQYF. The DNA for the CDR3 is TGTGCCAGCAGCACTACTAGCGGGAAAAGGGATACGCAGTATTTT.

The chain links TRBV4-3 to TRBJ1-6; D not certain. Deletions cut 0 bases from V and 7 bases from J, with 10 bases between. Germline-derived CDR1 and CDR2 are LGHNA and YSLEER. The CDR3 has 15 amino acids. CDR3 amino acids: CASSQDLTRNSPLHF. The CDR3 region has the DNA TGCGCCAGCAGCCAAGATTTGACCAGGAATTCACCCCTCCACTTT.

This sequence joins TRBV28 and TRBJ2-5; TRBD2 is a possible D gene (5 bases). From germline, CDR1 is MDHEN and CDR2 SYDVKM. The CDR3 runs 13 residues. Trimming pared 7 bases from V and 1 base from J, leaving 10 bases between. CDR3 amino acids: CASTGGAQETQYF. CDR3 bases: TGTGCCAGCACCGGAGGAGCCCAAGAGACCCAGTACTTC.

This chain uses TRBV19 with TRBJ2-3, with D possibly TRBD1 on 6 matching bases. V lost 6 bases and J 2 bases, leaving 18 bases between the germline ends. This CDR3 spans 16 amino acids. CDR1 LNHDA and CDR2 SQIVND come from the germline V gene (reference sequence). Here the CDR3 DNA reads TGTGCCAGTAGCTTAAGGGGGAACATACTCACAGATACGCAGTATTTT. It codes for CASSLRGNILTDTQYF.

The chain couples TRBV4-2 to TRBJ2-2; D is uncertain. The CDR3 length is 17 residues. Trimming stripped 0 bases from V and 0 bases from J, with 11 bases between. Germline V gene lookup returns CDR1 LGHNA and CDR2 YNFKEQ. The CDR3 bases are TGTGCCAGCAGCCAAGAATTTCCCTACCCGAACACCGGGGAGCTGTTTTTT. Its translation is CASSQEFPYPNTGELFF.

This clone was picked up one time. The chain joins TRBV13 to TRBJ2-1; 7 nucleotides match TRBD2. Germline trimming cut 5 bases from V and 7 bases from J; bases unmatched to any gene: 14. Germline assignment: CDR1 PRHDT and CDR2 FYEKMQ (reference sequence). This CDR3 has 16 amino acids. The CDR3 sequence: CASSLRGSGIRNEQFF. CDR3 DNA: TGTGCCAGCAGCCTTCGGGGGAGCGGGATTAGAAATGAGCAGTTCTTC.

The chain has TRBV5-6 and TRBJ1-3; the match to TRBD1 covers 9 bases. The germline CDR1 and CDR2 sequences are SGHDT and YYEEEE. This CDR3 contains 16 residues. V lost 3 bases, J lost 6 bases, and 10 bases stayed unmatched. The CDR3 DNA is TGTGCCAGCAGCTATGGGCTGGGACAGGGAGAAAACACCATATATTTT. It specifies CASSYGLGQGENTIYF.

This clone has a single count. The rearrangement joins TRBV7-3 to TRBJ2-3, with 8 bases that match TRBD1. Losses at the gene ends were 3 bases for V and 3 bases for J; bases not matched to a gene: 2. This CDR3 has 14 residues. The V gene's germline CDR1 is SGHTA and CDR2 FQGTGA. The CDR3 loop reads CASSFQGATDTQYF. The CDR3 region has the DNA TGTGCCAGCAGCTTCCAGGGGGCAACAGATACGCAGTATTTT. The full variable domain, in which reference TRBV7-3 and TRBJ2-3 provide the parts outside the CDR3, is GAGVSQTPSNKVTEKGKYVELRCDPISGHTALYWYRQSLGQGPEFLIYFQGTGAADDSGLPNDRFFAVRPEGSVSTLKIQRTERGDSAVYLCASSFQGATDTQYFGPGTRLTVL.

This chain joins TRBV28 and TRBJ2-7; tentative D call: TRBD2 (6 bases). CDR1 is MDHEN and CDR2 is SYDVKM in the germline V gene. V lost 2 bases and J lost 0, with 8 bases in between. This CDR3 spans 14 amino acids. The CDR3 bases are TGTGCCAGCAGTTTAGGGGGGAACTCCTACGAGCAGTACTTC. Its protein product is CASSLGGNSYEQYF.

The CDR3 DNA sequence: TGTGCCAGCAGCGTAAGTCTGGGGCGGGGACAGGACACTGAAGCTTTCTTT. The encoded protein is CASSVSLGRGQDTEAFF. The V gene is TRBV9, the J gene TRBJ1-1; 8 nucleotides agree with TRBD1. This CDR3 comprises 17 residues. The V segment lost 1 base and the J segment 3 bases; nucleotides outside the gene matches: 11. The germline CDR1 and CDR2 sequences are SGDLS and YYNGEE.

This clone appeared once. This chain uses TRBV2 with TRBJ1-6; 7 nucleotides align to TRBD1. The CDR3 contains 15 residues. Germline loops: CDR1 SNHLY, CDR2 FYNNEI. Losses at the gene ends were 5 bases for V and 7 bases for J; bases not matched to a gene: 8. For the CDR3, the DNA is TGTGCCAGCAGTATTGACAGGGCTGAAAATTCACCCCTCCACTTT. Encoded protein: CASSIDRAENSPLHF. The whole variable domain, remainder taken from reference TRBV2 and TRBJ1-6, is EPEVTQTPSHQVTQMGQEVILRCVPISNHLYFYWYRQILGQKVEFLVSFYNNEISEKSEIFDDQFSVERPDGSNFTLKIRSTKLEDSAMYFCASSIDRAENSPLHFGNGTRLTVT.

The chain joins TRBV5-1 to TRBJ2-3; D perhaps matches TRBD2 (6 bases). The V and J ends lost 0 bases and 5 bases respectively, with 13 bases between them. The CDR3 runs 15 residues. Germline V gene lookup returns CDR1 SGHRS and CDR2 YFSETQ. CDR3 nucleotide sequence: TGCGCCAGCAGCTTGGAACAATACGGGGGAGATACGCAGTATTTT. Its translation is CASSLEQYGGDTQYF. The full variable domain, in which reference TRBV5-1 and TRBJ2-3 provide the parts outside the CDR3, is KAGVTQTPRYLIKTRGQQVTLSCSPISGHRSVSWYQQTPGQGLQFLFEYFSETQRNKGNFPGRFSGRQFSNSRSEMNVSTLELGDSALYLCASSLEQYGGDTQYFGPGTRLTVL.

V gene TRBV4-2 combines with J gene TRBJ2-2; D remains unclear. The CDR3 runs 12 residues. V was pared by 3 bases and J by 8 bases, with 7 bases between. Per germline, CDR1 LGHNA and CDR2 YNFKEQ. The CDR3, as DNA: TGTGCCAGCAGCCATAGGAGAGGGGAGCTGTTTTTT. Its translation is CASSHRRGELFF.

This clone has just one count. The CDR3 DNA sequence: TGTGCCAGCAGCGGCGAGGGTAATGAAAAACTGTTTTTT. It encodes CASSGEGNEKLFF. V gene TRBV9 combines with J gene TRBJ1-4; D is unresolved. Germline assignment: CDR1 SGDLS and CDR2 YYNGEE. V lost 3 bases, J lost 4 bases, and 7 bases lay in between. The CDR3 length is 13 residues.

With respect to this clone: The sample carries other DNA sequences with the same CDR3. This chain connects TRBV6-5 to TRBJ1-5; a weak D match, TRBD1 (5 bases). Trimming cost V 2 bases and J 6 bases, with 8 bases left between them. The V gene's germline CDR1 is MNHEY and CDR2 SVGAGI. CDR3 size: 13 residues. The DNA of the CDR3 is TGTGCCAGCAGTTACGGGGGAGGTCAGCCCCAGCATTTT. Amino acids: CASSYGGGQPQHF.